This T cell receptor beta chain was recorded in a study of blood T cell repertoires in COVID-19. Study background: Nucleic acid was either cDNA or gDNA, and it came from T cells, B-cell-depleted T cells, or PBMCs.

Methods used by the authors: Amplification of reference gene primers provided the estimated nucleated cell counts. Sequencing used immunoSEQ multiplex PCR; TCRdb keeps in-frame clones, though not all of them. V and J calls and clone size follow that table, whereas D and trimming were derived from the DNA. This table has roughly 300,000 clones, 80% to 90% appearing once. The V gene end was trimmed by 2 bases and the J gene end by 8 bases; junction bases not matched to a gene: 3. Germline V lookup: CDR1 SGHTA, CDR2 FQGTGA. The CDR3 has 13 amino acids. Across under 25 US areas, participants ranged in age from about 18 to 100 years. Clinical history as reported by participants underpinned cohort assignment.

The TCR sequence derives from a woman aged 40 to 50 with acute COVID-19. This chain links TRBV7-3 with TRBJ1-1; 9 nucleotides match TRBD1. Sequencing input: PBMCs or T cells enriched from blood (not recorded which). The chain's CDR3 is CASSLSGTGEAFF. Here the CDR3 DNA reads TGTGCCAGCAGCTTATCTGGGACAGGGGAAGCTTTCTTT.